This T cell receptor beta chain was obtained from a study of OX40 agonist ivuxolimab in advanced cancers. On the study more broadly: Patients with prior anti-PD-1, anti-PD-L1 or anti-CTLA-4 therapy were eligible; approximately 40% had some.

Study-wide points: Expanded peripheral T-cell antigen specificity went undetermined. Average numbers of expanded clones were greater in CD8+ T cells than in CD4+.

Points on this clone: Its antigen is currently unknown.

The V end lost 0 bases, the J end lost 7 bases, and 5 bases lay between the germline ends. Per the germline V gene, CDR1 is GTSNPN and CDR2 is SVGIG (reference sequence). The CDR3 length is 11 residues. Some clones are missing from TCRdb's copy, which holds only in-frame ones; the method was immunoSEQ multiplex PCR. Seen here are roughly 60,000 clones, roughly nine tenths observed once, and the top ten hold 1.5% to 2%. The specimen comprised CD4+ or CD8+ T cells sorted from blood, sampled in a trial of the OX40 agonist ivuxolimab. The chain employs TRBV30 and TRBJ2-3; D not resolved. The TCR comes from an adult with an advanced solid tumor such as melanoma, head and neck, liver or kidney cancer. CDR3 amino acids: CAWSVVNTQYF. The CDR3 nucleotides are TGTGCCTGGAGTGTAGTGAATACGCAGTATTTT.